This T cell receptor beta chain emerged from a study of OX40 agonist ivuxolimab in advanced cancers. With V trimmed by 6 bases and J by 0 bases, 17 bases remained unmatched. Germline V gene data show CDR1 as MNHEY and CDR2 as SMNVEV (reference sequence). The CDR3 runs 20 residues. The data were produced by immunoSEQ multiplex PCR, yet TCRdb's version contains in-frame clones alone and is incomplete. Among more than 45,000 clones listed, roughly 90% were seen once. This TCR was sampled from an adult with an advanced solid tumor such as melanoma, head and neck, liver or kidney cancer. The V and J genes are TRBV27 and TRBJ1-5; 10 bases align to TRBD1. The specimen was CD4+ or CD8+ T cells sorted from blood, collected in a trial of the OX40 agonist ivuxolimab. CDR3 sequence: CASRLSGPGQGFYSNQPQHF. The CDR3 bases are TGTGCCAGCAGACTTTCGGGTCCGGGACAGGGGTTCTATAGCAATCAGCCCCAGCATTTT.